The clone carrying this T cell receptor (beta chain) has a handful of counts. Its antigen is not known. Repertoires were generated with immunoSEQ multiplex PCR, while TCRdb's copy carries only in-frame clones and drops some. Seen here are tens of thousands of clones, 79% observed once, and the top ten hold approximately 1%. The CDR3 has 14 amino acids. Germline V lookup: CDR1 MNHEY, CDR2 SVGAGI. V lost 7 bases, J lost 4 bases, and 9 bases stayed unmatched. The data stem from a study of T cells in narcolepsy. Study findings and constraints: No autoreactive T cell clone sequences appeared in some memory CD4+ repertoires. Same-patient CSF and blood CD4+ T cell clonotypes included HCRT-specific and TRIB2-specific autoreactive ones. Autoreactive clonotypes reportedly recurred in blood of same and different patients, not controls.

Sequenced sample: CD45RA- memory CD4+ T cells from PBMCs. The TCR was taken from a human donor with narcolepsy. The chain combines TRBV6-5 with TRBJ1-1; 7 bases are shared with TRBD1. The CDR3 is CASIQTSGGTEAFF. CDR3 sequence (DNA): TGTGCCAGCATCCAAACCTCAGGGGGCACTGAAGCTTTCTTT.